One sample yielded the 31 T cell receptor beta chains listed below, sequenced in a study of beta chain features in type 1 diabetes. Study-level results: Moderate but significant shortening of TCRB CDR3s was recorded in all four CD4+ subsets from Type 1 diabetes patients.

Their cognate antigens are unknown. Of the isolated RNA, all was reverse transcribed, and so the sequenced material was expressed TCRB transcripts. Generated by immunoSEQ multiplex PCR, the TCRdb table keeps only in-frame clones and is missing some. This table has hundreds of thousands of clones, approximately 16% appearing once. Material: naive CD4+ T cells from blood. The receptors stem from a man aged 18 to 35 with type 1 diabetes.

This chain uses TRBV28 with TRBJ2-5; possibly TRBD2 for D (7 bases). The germline V and J ends were trimmed by 6 bases and 1 base, with 12 bases remaining between them. CDR1 and CDR2 (germline): MDHEN, SYDVKM. The CDR3 is made up of 14 amino acids. The DNA of the CDR3 is TGTGCCAGCAGGGAAGGGGGGGCCCAAGAGACCCAGTACTTC. It yields the protein CASREGGAQETQYF.

This clone was detected a few times. The chain uses TRBV2 and TRBJ2-6; D perhaps matches TRBD1 (5 bases). This CDR3 spans 15 amino acids. Germline CDR1 is SNHLY and CDR2 is FYNNEI. Trimming shortened V by 3 bases and J by 2 bases, and 8 bases separated the two germline ends. The CDR3: CASSDVGAGANVLTF. The CDR3 coding sequence is TGTGCCAGCAGTGATGTAGGGGCTGGGGCCAACGTCCTGACTTTC.

This clone turned up a few times. This sequence joins TRBV12-5 and TRBJ2-7, with TRBD1 identical over 9 bases. This CDR3 contains 13 residues. V shed 3 bases and J 7 bases; nucleotides not matched to a gene: 4. Germline V gene lookup returns CDR1 LGHNT and CDR2 FRNRAP. The CDR3 bases are TGTGCTAGTGGTTTAACAGGGGGCAGGGAGCAGTACTTC. It encodes CASGLTGGREQYF.

In its sample, this clone was seen a few times. V usage is TRBV15 and J usage is TRBJ1-2; D perhaps matches TRBD1 (6 bases). Germline V gene sequence: CDR1 LNHNV, CDR2 YYDKDF (reference sequence). The CDR3 spans 15 residues. V was cut by 5 bases and J by 8 bases, with 21 bases left in between. For the CDR3, the DNA is TGTGCCACCAGCCGAAAGGGACATACGTTCGACGGCTACACCTTC. Encoded protein: CATSRKGHTFDGYTF.

A few counts support this clone. The genes are TRBV29-1 and TRBJ1-1; maybe TRBD1 (6 bases). V shed 7 bases and J shed 7 bases, with 16 bases lying between them. Germline V gene lookup returns CDR1 SQVTM and CDR2 ANQGSEA. The CDR3 extends over 12 amino acids. CDR3 nucleotide sequence: TGCAGCGGGGAGGGGGTTGGGGGTGAAGCTTTCTTT. It codes for CSGEGVGGEAFF.

The chain recombines TRBV15 with TRBJ2-7, with 12 bases that match TRBD2. Trimming at V came to 1 base and at J to 5 bases, leaving 6 bases not matched to a gene. This CDR3 has 16 amino acids. Germline V gene sequence: CDR1 LNHNV, CDR2 YYDKDF (reference sequence). The CDR3 DNA reads TGTGCCACCAGCAGAGTTGGACTAGCGGGGATACACGAGCAGTACTTC. This encodes CATSRVGLAGIHEQYF.

This clone has only a few counts. V usage is TRBV13 and J usage is TRBJ2-1, with 9 positions matching TRBD2. In germline, CDR1 is PRHDT, CDR2 FYEKMQ (reference sequence). V gave up 5 bases and J gave up 9 bases; unmatched junction bases: 17. The length of the CDR3 is 17 residues. The chain's CDR3 is CASSPGTLAGVTGEQFF. The DNA of the CDR3 is TGTGCCAGCAGCCCAGGGACGTTAGCGGGAGTGACCGGTGAGCAGTTCTTC.

The table lists this clone with a count of one. This chain joins TRBV30 and TRBJ1-5, with D unclear. V was shortened by 2 bases and J by 2 bases, with 7 bases between the two germline ends. CDR3 length equals 13 residues. CDR1 GTSNPN and CDR2 SVGIG come from the germline V gene (reference sequence). In nucleotides, the CDR3 is TGTGCCTGGAGTATCCAGGGCAATCAGCCCCAGCATTTT. Amino acids: CAWSIQGNQPQHF.

This chain links TRBV6-5 with TRBJ1-3; TRBD1 matches at 8 bases. The CDR3 runs 14 residues. V shed 6 bases and J 2 bases; nucleotides not matched to a gene: 3. Looked up from germline, CDR1 is MNHEY and CDR2 is SVGAGI. The CDR3 is CASSVRGPGNTIYF. CDR3 DNA sequence: TGTGCCAGCAGCGTCAGGGGGCCTGGAAACACCATATATTTT.

This chain connects TRBV30 to TRBJ2-1; D is ambiguous. The CDR3 is 15 residues long. V gave up 0 bases and J gave up 8 bases, with 17 bases separating them. The V gene's germline CDR1 is GTSNPN and CDR2 SVGIG (reference sequence). Here the CDR3 reads CAWSVVVGGVDEQFF. The CDR3 DNA is TGTGCCTGGAGTGTAGTGGTTGGCGGCGTCGATGAGCAGTTCTTC. Based on the CDR3 plus reference TRBV30 and TRBJ2-1, the full variable domain is SQTIHQWPATLVQPVGSPLSLECTVEGTSNPNLYWYRQAAGRGLQLLFYSVGIGQISSEVPQNLSASRPQDRQFILSSKKLLLSDSGFYLCAWSVVVGGVDEQFFGPGTRLTVL.

The rearrangement joins TRBV5-1 to TRBJ2-3; 11 bases are a match to TRBD2. With 0 bases clipped from V and 4 bases from J, the junction kept 1 base outside the gene matches. CDR1 is SGHRS and CDR2 is YFSETQ in the germline V gene. This CDR3 is built from 15 residues. This CDR3 reads CASSLASGGSDTQYF. The CDR3 DNA follows: TGCGCCAGCAGCTTGGCTAGCGGGGGGTCAGATACGCAGTATTTT. The full variable domain, with the rest looked up from reference TRBV5-1 and TRBJ2-3, is KAGVTQTPRYLIKTRGQQVTLSCSPISGHRSVSWYQQTPGQGLQFLFEYFSETQRNKGNFPGRFSGRQFSNSRSEMNVSTLELGDSALYLCASSLASGGSDTQYFGPGTRLTVL.

The rearrangement links TRBV7-9 to TRBJ2-7; no definite D call. The V end lost 5 bases, the J end lost 5 bases, and 19 bases lay between the germline ends. Germline V lookup: CDR1 SEHNR, CDR2 FQNEAQ (reference sequence). CDR3 length equals 15 residues. CDR3 nucleotide sequence: TGTGCCAGCAGCCCAAACTACCCGCTGGCAAACGAGCAGTACTTC. This encodes CASSPNYPLANEQYF.

This clone has just a few counts. The rearrangement links TRBV7-8 to TRBJ1-5; D gene unclear. This CDR3 spans 14 amino acids. V lost 1 base and J 1 base, leaving 5 bases between the germline ends. Per germline, CDR1 SGHVS and CDR2 FQNEAQ. CDR3 sequence reads: CASSLEPSNQPQHF. The CDR3, as DNA: TGTGCCAGCAGCTTAGAGCCAAGCAATCAGCCCCAGCATTTT.

This clone was counted a few times. The CDR3 DNA is TGTGCCAGCAGTTACCTTTCGGGGGAGCAGTTCTTC. Its protein product is CASSYLSGEQFF. The chain combines TRBV6-6 with TRBJ2-1, with a tentative D call TRBD2 (5 bases). The CDR3 spans 12 residues. The V gene's germline CDR1 is MNHNY and CDR2 SVGAGI (reference sequence). Trimming stripped 2 bases from V and 10 bases from J, with 9 bases between.

V usage is TRBV30 and J usage is TRBJ2-1, with 9 bases aligning to TRBD2. Germline V gene data show CDR1 as GTSNPN and CDR2 as SVGIG (reference sequence). The CDR3 loop spans 13 amino acids. V gave up 8 bases and J gave up 7 bases; unmatched junction bases: 9. CDR3 sequence (DNA): TGTGCCGGAGTGCGGGAGGGCTGGAATGAGCAGTTCTTC. Encoded protein: CAGVREGWNEQFF.

The chain joins TRBV29-1 to TRBJ2-3, with no clear D. Looked up from germline, CDR1 is SQVTM and CDR2 is ANQGSEA. Trimming cost V 7 bases and J 0 bases, with 14 bases left between them. The CDR3 covers 14 residues. The CDR3 region has the DNA TGCAGCGGCCGACTTTGGTTCAGCACAGATACGCAGTATTTT. Residues: CSGRLWFSTDTQYF.

The genes are TRBV29-1 and TRBJ1-2; maybe TRBD1 (5 bases). The V and J ends lost 5 bases and 0 bases respectively, with 10 bases between them. The germline CDR1 and CDR2 sequences are SQVTM and ANQGSEA. There are 13 residues in the CDR3. The CDR3 is CSVRYRTNYGYTF. CDR3 nucleotide sequence: TGCAGCGTTAGGTACAGGACTAACTATGGCTACACCTTC.

CDR3 in amino acids: CASRGSSFVLTF. The CDR3 nucleotides read TGTGCCAGTCGCGGATCGTCCTTCGTCCTGACTTTC. The chain recombines TRBV9 with TRBJ2-6; D is unresolved. This CDR3 spans 12 amino acids. V shed 8 bases and J shed 12 bases, with 15 bases lying between them. In germline, CDR1 is SGDLS, CDR2 YYNGEE.

This sequence joins TRBV30 and TRBJ2-2, with D unresolved. CDR1 and CDR2 (germline): GTSNPN, SVGIG (reference sequence). CDR3 length: 13 amino acids. Trimming stripped 0 bases from V and 4 bases from J, with 6 bases between. CDR3: CAWSVGSTGELFF. Written as DNA, the CDR3 is TGTGCCTGGAGTGTCGGTAGCACCGGGGAGCTGTTTTTT.

The J gene is TRBJ1-3, the V gene TRBV28; D gene ambiguous. Germline loops: CDR1 MDHEN, CDR2 SYDVKM. The CDR3 consists of 15 residues. Trimming pared 0 bases from V and 0 bases from J, leaving 6 bases between. CDR3 in DNA: TGTGCCAGCAGTTTATGGCCTAGCTCTGGAAACACCATATATTTT. This codes for CASSLWPSSGNTIYF.

This clone has more than one count but fewer than ten. The chain combines TRBV15 with TRBJ1-5, with no clear D. Between the trimmed V and J ends, which lost 2 bases and 7 bases, there was a span of 9 bases. Germline V gene lookup returns CDR1 LNHNV and CDR2 YYDKDF (reference sequence). This CDR3 has 13 residues. The CDR3 bases are TGTGCCACCAGCAGACGAGGGCTGCAGCCCCAGCATTTT. Translation: CATSRRGLQPQHF.

The chain uses TRBV4-2 and TRBJ1-1; D gene uncertain. The CDR3 is 17 amino acids. V shed 3 bases and J shed 0 bases, with 17 bases lying between them. The germline gives CDR1 LGHNA, CDR2 YNFKEQ. The DNA for the CDR3 is TGTGCCAGCAGCCAGAGGCCGAATGCCAAGATGAACACTGAAGCTTTCTTT. Translating it yields CASSQRPNAKMNTEAFF.

This chain links TRBV5-4 with TRBJ1-1; D is ambiguous. The CDR3 covers 14 residues. In germline, CDR1 is SGHNT, CDR2 YYREEE (reference sequence). The germline V and J ends were trimmed by 0 bases and 3 bases, with 9 bases remaining between them. Here the CDR3 DNA reads TGTGCCAGCAGCTTGGACCTCGAGGACACTGAAGCTTTCTTT. Its protein is CASSLDLEDTEAFF.

J is TRBJ2-7 and V is TRBV7-2; 12 nucleotides line up with TRBD2. Germline V gives CDR1 SGHTA, CDR2 FQGNSA. The CDR3 totals 17 residues. Unmatched junction bases numbered 10, after V lost 3 bases and J lost 4 bases. Here the CDR3 reads CASSLTSGGLGIYEQYF. CDR3 DNA: TGTGCCAGCAGCTTGACTAGCGGGGGACTTGGGATTTACGAGCAGTACTTC.

A few counts support this clone. CDR3: CASSLGTSGGAADTQYF. The DNA of the CDR3 is TGTGCCAGCAGCTTGGGAACTAGCGGGGGGGCAGCAGATACGCAGTATTTT. The chain uses TRBV11-2 and TRBJ2-3; 13 bases agree with TRBD2. Germline assignment: CDR1 SGHAT and CDR2 FQNNGV. This CDR3 has 17 amino acids. The ends lost 3 bases at V and 4 bases at J; junction bases unmatched: 7.

This clone appeared a few times. The chain has TRBV28 and TRBJ2-3; 14 nucleotides align to TRBD2. The V segment lost 6 bases and the J segment 12 bases; nucleotides outside the gene matches: 11. This CDR3 region has 15 residues. CDR1 is MDHEN, CDR2 SYDVKM, per germline. Here the CDR3 DNA reads TGTGCCAGCAGGCCCGGGACTAGCGGGGGCGGACAACAGTATTTT. Its translation is CASRPGTSGGGQQYF.

This clone was found a few times. The chain links TRBV19 to TRBJ2-5, with 13 nucleotides matching TRBD2. CDR3 length equals 16 residues. Germline loops: CDR1 LNHDA, CDR2 SQIVND (reference sequence). V was clipped by 6 bases and J by 5 bases; unmatched bases: 9. CDR3 sequence reads: CASSRTSGSMVETQYF. CDR3 DNA sequence: TGTGCCAGTAGCCGGACTAGCGGGAGCATGGTGGAGACCCAGTACTTC.

This clone was picked up a small number of times. The gene calls are TRBV7-2 and TRBJ2-7; D is possibly TRBD2 (6 bases). CDR1 and CDR2 (germline): SGHTA, FQGNSA. CDR3 length: 15 amino acids. The V end was cut by 7 bases, the J end by 3 bases, with 19 bases between. CDR3 nucleotide sequence: TGTGCCAGCACCCCTGGTGGAGGACTACTCTACGAGCAGTACTTC. Protein product: CASTPGGGLLYEQYF.

This clone has only a few counts. The gene calls are TRBV5-1 and TRBJ2-2, with D tentatively TRBD2 (6 bases). V dropped 4 bases and J dropped 0 bases, with 16 bases sitting between them. Per the germline V gene, CDR1 is SGHRS and CDR2 is YFSETQ. The CDR3 sequence is 17 residues long. The DNA for the CDR3 is TGCGCCAGCAGCGGGGGGTACGGTCACGCGAACACCGGGGAGCTGTTTTTT. Amino acid sequence: CASSGGYGHANTGELFF.

This chain uses TRBV11-2 with TRBJ1-1, with 8 bases aligning to TRBD1. The V and J ends lost 6 bases and 5 bases, in that order; junction bases with no gene match: 11. CDR1 is SGHAT, CDR2 FQNNGV, per germline. The CDR3 length is 15 residues. The DNA for the CDR3 is TGTGCCAGCAGTAACACCCCCAGGGGGCTAACTGAAGCTTTCTTT. Translated: CASSNTPRGLTEAFF.

This clone was detected a few times. The rearrangement links TRBV7-8 to TRBJ1-5, with a weak D call TRBD1 (6 bases). This CDR3 is built from 15 residues. V was pared by 1 base and J by 7 bases, with 14 bases between. Per the germline V gene, CDR1 is SGHVS and CDR2 is FQNEAQ. The CDR3 bases are TGTGCCAGCAGCTTAGGGCAGGGGTACCCCCAGCCCCAGCATTTT. Amino acids: CASSLGQGYPQPQHF.